Presented here are 22 T cell receptor beta chains from one specimen sequenced in a study of blood T cell repertoires in COVID-19. Produced via immunoSEQ multiplex PCR; TCRdb's table is partial and in-frame only. The sample contains about 200,000 clones, 88% of which appear only once. The material sequenced was peripheral blood. These receptors were taken from a man between 40 and 49 years old with active or convalescent COVID-19.

This clone was picked up one time. The genes are TRBV29-1 and TRBJ2-3; D is perhaps TRBD2 (5 bases). V gave up 6 bases and J gave up 1 base, with 8 bases separating them. The CDR3 covers 12 residues. Germline V CDR1 and CDR2: SQVTM, ANQGSEA. The chain's CDR3 is CSVGIGTDTQYF. The CDR3 DNA sequence: TGCAGCGTCGGGATAGGCACAGATACGCAGTATTTT.

The chain links TRBV19 to TRBJ2-7; perhaps TRBD1 as D (6 bases). This CDR3 comprises 14 residues. Germline lookup yields CDR1 LNHDA and CDR2 SQIVND (reference sequence). With 4 bases removed from V and 3 bases from J, the gap between germline ends came to 13 bases. CDR3 sequence reads: CASSNYPQGYEQYF. The CDR3 DNA reads as TGTGCCAGTAGTAACTATCCACAGGGCTACGAGCAGTACTTC.

The V call is TRBV4-1, the J call TRBJ2-7; no firm D call. V was trimmed by 0 bases and J by 6 bases, leaving 12 bases between them. Germline loops: CDR1 MGHRA, CDR2 YSYEKL. This CDR3 contains 14 residues. CDR3 loop: CASSQEVPSSEQYF. CDR3 sequence (DNA): TGCGCCAGCAGCCAAGAAGTGCCATCCAGCGAGCAGTACTTC.

The chain joins TRBV27 to TRBJ1-5, with a tentative D call TRBD1 (6 bases). V shed 2 bases and J shed 6 bases, with 17 bases lying between them. Germline CDR1 reads MNHEY; CDR2 reads SMNVEV (reference sequence). The CDR3 covers 16 residues. CDR3 DNA: TGTGCCAGCAGTTTAATCCCGGGGGGGGCGGGTCAGCCCCAGCATTTT. Protein product: CASSLIPGGAGQPQHF.

This clone was recorded many times. The chain is built from TRBV4-3 and TRBJ1-3, with D tentatively TRBD1 (6 bases). V lost 0 bases to trimming and J lost 6 bases, with 9 bases between them. The CDR3 consists of 14 residues. Germline CDR1 and CDR2: LGHNA and YSLEER. In DNA form, the CDR3 reads TGCGCCAGCAGCCAAGACGCAGGGGCAAACACCATATATTTT. This sequence encodes CASSQDAGANTIYF.

The V gene is TRBV10-3, the J gene TRBJ2-7, with D possibly matching TRBD2 (6 bases). The length of the CDR3 is 14 residues. With 7 bases removed from V and 0 bases from J, the gap between germline ends came to 13 bases. Germline V CDR1 and CDR2: ENHRY, SYGVKD. This chain's CDR3 is CAITPEGSSYEQYF. The CDR3 nucleotides read TGTGCCATCACCCCGGAGGGTTCCTCCTACGAGCAGTACTTC.

This chain links TRBV29-1 with TRBJ2-1; TRBD2 is a possible D gene (6 bases). Germline CDR1 is SQVTM and CDR2 is ANQGSEA. CDR3 size: 13 residues. Trimming took off 4 bases at V and 3 bases at J, with 10 bases between the two ends. For the CDR3, the DNA is TGCAGCGTTGCGGGAGACCTCTACAATGAGCAGTTCTTC. Encoded protein: CSVAGDLYNEQFF.

The chain carries TRBV24-1 and TRBJ2-3, with 10 bases identical to TRBD2. With V trimmed by 3 bases and J by 0 bases, 2 bases remained unmatched. The CDR3 loop spans 16 amino acids. Germline CDR1 is KGHDR and CDR2 is SFDVKD. The CDR3: CATSDMTSGSTDTQYF. The CDR3 region has the DNA TGTGCCACCAGTGATATGACTAGCGGGAGCACAGATACGCAGTATTTT.

This clone has just one count. This sequence joins TRBV6-5 and TRBJ1-1; 7 bases are shared with TRBD1. The V gene's germline CDR1 is MNHEY and CDR2 SVGAGI. Trimming removed 0 bases from V and 3 bases from J; junction bases left unmatched: 4. There are 15 residues in the CDR3. The CDR3 coding sequence is TGTGCCAGCAGTTACTCACAGGGGCTCTACACTGAAGCTTTCTTT. Translation gives CASSYSQGLYTEAFF.

The chain is built from TRBV11-3 and TRBJ2-3; 12 bases agree with TRBD2. The CDR3 runs 16 residues. The V gene end was trimmed by 5 bases and the J gene end by 4 bases; junction bases not matched to a gene: 7. Germline CDR1 SGHNT, CDR2 YENEEA. The CDR3 loop is CASSRTSGITADTQYF. In DNA form, the CDR3 reads TGTGCCAGCAGCCGGACTAGCGGGATCACCGCAGATACGCAGTATTTT.

This rearrangement joins TRBV6-5 to TRBJ2-2, with 8 nucleotides matching TRBD2. Trimming removed 6 bases from V and 5 bases from J; junction bases left unmatched: 8. Germline CDR1 is MNHEY and CDR2 is SVGAGI. The CDR3 consists of 15 residues. The CDR3 protein is CASRAGGARTGELFF. The DNA of the CDR3 is TGTGCCAGCAGGGCCGGGGGGGCGCGAACCGGGGAGCTGTTTTTT.

In regard to this clone: The sample holds other DNA sequences that translate to the same CDR3. The V call is TRBV2, the J call TRBJ1-5; 7 bases line up with TRBD1. The CDR3 runs to 13 residues. Trimming cost V 8 bases and J 0 bases; bases outside gene matches: 1. Germline CDR1 and CDR2: SNHLY and FYNNEI. This chain's CDR3 is CASGTDSNQPQHF. In DNA form, the CDR3 reads TGTGCCAGCGGGACAGATAGCAATCAGCCCCAGCATTTT. Together with reference TRBV2 and TRBJ1-5, the CDR3 gives the full variable domain: EPEVTQTPSHQVTQMGQEVILRCVPISNHLYFYWYRQILGQKVEFLVSFYNNEISEKSEIFDDQFSVERPDGSNFTLKIRSTKLEDSAMYFCASGTDSNQPQHFGDGTRLSIL.

V is TRBV28 and J is TRBJ1-1, with D uncertain. Germline lookup yields CDR1 MDHEN and CDR2 SYDVKM. The ends were cut back, 4 bases at V and 6 bases at J, with 9 bases in the middle. This CDR3 has 12 residues. The CDR3, as DNA: TGTGCCAGCAGTTCATCGGTGGCTGAAGCTTTCTTT. This gives the protein CASSSSVAEAFF.

The chain couples TRBV7-3 to TRBJ2-3; 10 bases are a match to TRBD2. Germline trimming cut 2 bases from V and 0 bases from J; bases unmatched to any gene: 8. CDR1 SGHTA and CDR2 FQGTGA come from the germline V gene. This CDR3 comprises 18 residues. CDR3 nucleotide sequence: TGTGCCAGCAGCTTATGTCTAGCGGGGGACTCTAGCACAGATACGCAGTATTTT. As protein: CASSLCLAGDSSTDTQYF.

The chain has TRBV6-5 and TRBJ2-2, with TRBD1 matching 11 bases. This CDR3 is built from 15 residues. Germline-derived CDR1 and CDR2 are MNHEY and SVGAGI. After removal of 7 bases from V and 8 bases from J, the junction contained 9 bases not matched to a gene. CDR3 protein: CASNPDRGQLGELFF. CDR3 DNA: TGTGCCAGCAACCCGGACAGGGGGCAATTGGGGGAGCTGTTTTTT.

V is TRBV6-5 and J is TRBJ1-6, with 7 bases identical to TRBD1. The J segment lost 7 bases and the V segment lost 11 bases, leaving 8 bases of the junction unmatched. CDR3 length equals 13 residues. Germline assignment: CDR1 MNHEY and CDR2 SVGAGI. CDR3 in DNA: TGTGCCTGCGACAGGGTAGACAATTCACCCCTCCACTTT. It translates to CACDRVDNSPLHF.

This clone was observed a single time. V gene TRBV6-5 combines with J gene TRBJ1-5; 10 nucleotides agree with TRBD1. The germline gives CDR1 MNHEY, CDR2 SVGAGI. Germline trimming cut 6 bases from V and 5 bases from J; bases unmatched to any gene: 7. CDR3 length: 15 residues. This chain's CDR3 is CASRTGTGVYQPQHF. DNA of the CDR3: TGTGCCAGCAGGACCGGGACAGGGGTTTATCAGCCCCAGCATTTT.

The rearrangement joins TRBV11-3 to TRBJ2-1; 12 nucleotides align to TRBD2. CDR1 and CDR2 (germline): SGHNT, YENEEA. The CDR3 spans 18 residues. The V gene end was trimmed by 3 bases and the J gene end by 0 bases; junction bases not matched to a gene: 6. The CDR3 coding sequence is TGTGCCAGCAGCTTTTGGGCGACTAGCGGGAGCTCCTACAATGAGCAGTTCTTC. As protein: CASSFWATSGSSYNEQFF.

The rearrangement uses TRBV9 and TRBJ1-1; D gene ambiguous. V gave up 0 bases and J gave up 0 bases, with 9 bases separating them. Germline V gene lookup returns CDR1 SGDLS and CDR2 YYNGEE. CDR3 length: 15 residues. CDR3 nucleotides: TGTGCCAGCAGCGTAGCCGTAGATATGAACACTGAAGCTTTCTTT. This codes for CASSVAVDMNTEAFF.

The CDR3 region has the DNA TGCGCCAGCAGCTTAGGGCAGGGGGTCACCGGGGAGCTGTTTTTT. Translated, it gives CASSLGQGVTGELFF. The rearrangement links TRBV5-1 to TRBJ2-2; 7 nucleotides line up with TRBD1. The length of the CDR3 is 15 residues. Germline CDR1 and CDR2: SGHRS and YFSETQ. The junction had 5 bases not matched to a gene; V was cut back by 2 bases and J by 4 bases.

J is TRBJ1-1 and V is TRBV2; weak D call: TRBD1 (6 bases). This CDR3 has 13 residues. V was pared by 5 bases and J by 2 bases, with 9 bases between. Germline-derived CDR1 and CDR2 are SNHLY and FYNNEI. Here the CDR3 reads CASSQQGNTEAFF. CDR3 coding DNA: TGTGCCAGCAGTCAACAGGGAAACACTGAAGCTTTCTTT.

The chain uses TRBV9 and TRBJ2-1; 8 nucleotides align to TRBD2. Germline V gene sequence: CDR1 SGDLS, CDR2 YYNGEE. V trimming: 2 bases; J trimming: 4 bases; junction bases outside the gene matches: 8. This CDR3 is built from 16 residues. The CDR3, as DNA: TGTGCCAGCAGCGTCTCCGGAACTAGCGGTTACAATGAGCAGTTCTTC. This encodes CASSVSGTSGYNEQFF.